These 20 T cell receptor beta chains were all obtained from the same sample, sequenced in a study of CD8+ T cells in alopecia areata. Regarding treatment: oral pan-JAK inhibitor, 5-10 mg twice daily. cDNA prepared by RNA extraction and subsequent reverse transcription served as the template for sequencing. Clones were read by immunoSEQ multiplex PCR, and TCRdb kept only the in-frame ones, dropping some. The repertoire has around 300,000 clones, about three fifths of them found once; the top ten carry around 0.92%. Source: CD4+ T cells sorted from blood, taken around week 54, from a patient treated with tofacitinib. The receptors stem from a human donor with alopecia areata.

The chain is built from TRBV7-2 and TRBJ2-2; 7 bases are shared with TRBD2. This CDR3 has 15 residues. Germline V CDR1 and CDR2: SGHTA, FQGNSA. The V gene end was trimmed by 2 bases and the J gene end by 3 bases; junction bases not matched to a gene: 3. CDR3 loop: CASSLQGGDTGELFF. The CDR3 DNA follows: TGTGCCAGCAGCTTACAGGGAGGGGACACCGGGGAGCTGTTTTTT. The whole variable domain, filled in from reference TRBV7-2 and TRBJ2-2, reads GAGVSQSPSNKVTEKGKDVELRCDPISGHTALYWYRQSLGQGLEFLIYFQGNSAPDKSGLPSDRFSAERTGGSVSTLTIQRTQQEDSAVYLCASSLQGGDTGELFFGEGSRLTVL.

The chain uses TRBV7-2 and TRBJ1-6; no clear D gene. Trimming took 2 bases from V and 0 from J, leaving 8 bases between them. The CDR3 loop spans 16 amino acids. CDR1 is SGHTA and CDR2 is FQGNSA in the germline V gene. CDR3: CASSLSLSSYNSPLHF. In nucleotides, the CDR3 is TGTGCCAGCAGCTTATCCCTCAGCTCCTATAATTCACCCCTCCACTTT. The variable domain in full, completed from reference TRBV7-2 and TRBJ1-6, reads GAGVSQSPSNKVTEKGKDVELRCDPISGHTALYWYRQSLGQGLEFLIYFQGNSAPDKSGLPSDRFSAERTGGSVSTLTIQRTQQEDSAVYLCASSLSLSSYNSPLHFGNGTRLTVT.

This clone has just a few counts. The chain uses TRBV15 and TRBJ1-4; D gene ambiguous. Germline V gene lookup returns CDR1 LNHNV and CDR2 YYDKDF (reference sequence). V was cut by 1 base and J by 12 bases, with 9 bases left in between. CDR3 size: 12 residues. The CDR3 DNA reads as TGTGCCACCAGCAGAGTTTCAGCAGAACTGTTTTTT. Its translation is CATSRVSAELFF.

This clone is a singleton in its sample. The gene calls are TRBV15 and TRBJ2-2, with D unclear. V was pared by 1 base and J by 4 bases, with 13 bases between. CDR1 LNHNV and CDR2 YYDKDF come from the germline V gene (reference sequence). The CDR3 length is 16 residues. The CDR3 reads CATSRGLLKGTGELFF. As DNA, the CDR3 is TGTGCCACCAGCAGAGGACTGCTCAAGGGCACCGGGGAGCTGTTTTTT.

The gene calls are TRBV15 and TRBJ2-2; D gene ambiguous. This CDR3 is 12 amino acids long. Per the germline V gene, CDR1 is LNHNV and CDR2 is YYDKDF (reference sequence). V shed 0 bases and J shed 8 bases, with 4 bases lying between them. CDR3 sequence (DNA): TGTGCCACCAGCAGAGATCAGGGGGAGCTGTTTTTT. Amino acids: CATSRDQGELFF.

This clone was counted between two and nine times. The chain combines TRBV15 with TRBJ2-7; maybe TRBD1 (6 bases). The CDR3 runs 16 residues. Looked up from germline, CDR1 is LNHNV and CDR2 is YYDKDF (reference sequence). The V gene lost 2 bases and the J gene lost 5 bases, with 19 bases spanning the gap. Here the CDR3 DNA reads TGTGCCACCAGCAGAACCCAGGGGCCGCTCCGGAACGAGCAGTACTTC. This encodes CATSRTQGPLRNEQYF.

This chain joins TRBV5-1 and TRBJ2-7; D is perhaps TRBD1 (6 bases). The ends were cut back, 0 bases at V and 1 base at J, with 11 bases in the middle. Germline CDR1 is SGHRS and CDR2 is YFSETQ. The CDR3 has 15 amino acids. The CDR3 reads CASSLGPTGSYEQYF. DNA for the CDR3: TGCGCCAGCAGCTTGGGTCCAACAGGGTCCTACGAGCAGTACTTC.

The chain links TRBV29-1 to TRBJ2-2, with 7 bases that match TRBD1. This CDR3 is built from 15 residues. V was pared by 6 bases and J by 0 bases, with 7 bases of the junction left unmatched. Germline V lookup: CDR1 SQVTM, CDR2 ANQGSEA. DNA of the CDR3: TGCAGCGTCCGTAAACAGGGGCCGAACACCGGGGAGCTGTTTTTT. Its protein is CSVRKQGPNTGELFF.

This rearrangement joins TRBV5-4 to TRBJ2-1; D gene uncertain. Germline V lookup: CDR1 SGHNT, CDR2 YYREEE (reference sequence). The CDR3 has 15 residues. Deletions cut 2 bases from V and 0 bases from J, with 9 bases between. This CDR3 is CASSFRMSSYNEQFF. CDR3 bases: TGTGCCAGCAGCTTCAGGATGAGCTCCTACAATGAGCAGTTCTTC.

The rearrangement uses TRBV15 and TRBJ2-7, with 8 bases matching TRBD1. The germline V gene encodes CDR1 LNHNV and CDR2 YYDKDF (reference sequence). Trimming cost V 0 bases and J 5 bases; bases outside gene matches: 9. The CDR3 spans 16 residues. CDR3 loop: CATSREVDREKHEQYF. CDR3 DNA: TGTGCCACCAGCAGAGAGGTGGACAGGGAAAAGCACGAGCAGTACTTC.

Regarding this clone: At one of its ends the junction is not consistent with the germline gene, which may arise from a read error. V is TRBV7-7 and J is TRBJ2-2; D ambiguous. This CDR3 region has 14 residues. Per germline, CDR1 SSHAT and CDR2 FNYEAQ (reference sequence). CDR3 sequence reads: CASSLSENTGELFF. As DNA, the CDR3 is TGTGCTAGCAGCTTGAGTGAGAACACCGGGGAGCTGTTTTTT.

CDR3 residues: CASSGTGGQPQHF. The CDR3 bases are TGTGCCAGCAGCGGGACAGGGGGACAGCCCCAGCATTTT. The chain couples TRBV9 to TRBJ1-5, with TRBD1 matching over 10 bases. Germline V lookup: CDR1 SGDLS, CDR2 YYNGEE. With V trimmed by 3 bases and J by 7 bases, 1 base remained unmatched. The CDR3 has 13 residues. Filled out from reference TRBV9 and TRBJ1-5, the complete variable domain reads DSGVTQTPKHLITATGQRVTLRCSPRSGDLSVYWYQQSLDQGLQFLIQYYNGEERAKGNILERFSAQQFPDLHSELNLSSLELGDSALYFCASSGTGGQPQHFGDGTRLSIL.

V and J are TRBV9 and TRBJ2-1; D is possibly TRBD1 (6 bases). The CDR3 covers 13 residues. Trimming pared 0 bases from V and 5 bases from J, leaving 6 bases between. CDR1 and CDR2 from the germline V gene are SGDLS and YYNGEE. The CDR3 reads CASSVGQDNEQFF. The CDR3 nucleotides are TGTGCCAGCAGCGTAGGACAGGACAATGAGCAGTTCTTC.

The chain employs TRBV5-8 and TRBJ1-5; D is uncertain. Germline lookup yields CDR1 SGHTS and CDR2 YDEGEE. The V end was cut by 0 bases, the J end by 2 bases, with 9 bases between. This CDR3 has 15 amino acids. CDR3 amino acids: CASSLGAERNQPQHF. CDR3 bases: TGTGCCAGCAGCTTGGGGGCAGAGCGCAATCAGCCCCAGCATTTT. Complete variable domain (other parts from reference TRBV5-8 and TRBJ1-5): EAGVTQSPTHLIKTRGQQATLRCSPISGHTSVYWYQQALGLGLQFLLWYDEGEERNRGNFPPRFSGRQFPNYSSELNVNALELEDSALYLCASSLGAERNQPQHFGDGTRLSIL.

There are a few counts of this clone. The chain has TRBV4-2 and TRBJ2-1, with 15 bases lining up with TRBD2. V lost 8 bases to trimming and J lost 9 bases; unmatched junction nucleotides: 5. The CDR3 has 14 residues. Germline V gives CDR1 LGHNA, CDR2 YNFKEQ. This CDR3 reads CASRRTSGRGEQFF. The CDR3 DNA reads as TGTGCCAGCCGCCGGACTAGCGGGAGGGGTGAGCAGTTCTTC.

This rearrangement joins TRBV7-9 to TRBJ1-1, with D perhaps matching TRBD1 (5 bases). The CDR3 is 13 amino acids. CDR1 and CDR2 (germline): SEHNR, FQNEAQ (reference sequence). V was shortened by 1 base and J by 4 bases, with 7 bases between the two germline ends. CDR3 DNA: TGTGCCAGCAGCTTAGAGGGGACCACTGAAGCTTTCTTT. Amino acids: CASSLEGTTEAFF.

The chain joins TRBV27 to TRBJ2-7; 11 positions match TRBD2. V lost 5 bases to trimming and J lost 3 bases; unmatched junction nucleotides: 3. Germline lookup yields CDR1 MNHEY and CDR2 SMNVEV (reference sequence). The CDR3 length is 14 residues. CDR3 coding DNA: TGTGCCAGCAGTCGGGGACTAGCGGTCTACGAGCAGTACTTC. Protein: CASSRGLAVYEQYF.

This clone was counted between two and nine times. The chain uses TRBV27 and TRBJ1-2; 8 bases are shared with TRBD1. This CDR3 is built from 13 residues. Germline assignment: CDR1 MNHEY and CDR2 SMNVEV (reference sequence). After removal of 5 bases from V and 6 bases from J, the junction contained 5 bases not matched to a gene. The CDR3 region has the DNA TGTGCCAGCAGTCTAGGACAGGGCCATGGCTACACCTTC. This translates into CASSLGQGHGYTF.

The table lists this clone with a few counts. The V call is TRBV19, the J call TRBJ2-6; 12 nucleotides line up with TRBD1. Germline V gene lookup returns CDR1 LNHDA and CDR2 SQIVND (reference sequence). The length of the CDR3 is 18 residues. V was pared by 5 bases and J by 0 bases, with 5 bases of the junction left unmatched. CDR3 residues: CASSVGTGGSSGANVLTF. CDR3 nucleotide sequence: TGTGCCAGTAGTGTCGGGACAGGGGGCAGCTCTGGGGCCAACGTCCTGACTTTC.

The chain is built from TRBV30 and TRBJ2-7; D not certain. Germline lookup yields CDR1 GTSNPN and CDR2 SVGIG (reference sequence). V gave up 7 bases and J gave up 5 bases, with 12 bases separating them. This CDR3 region has 11 residues. CDR3 in amino acids: CASITGNEQYF. The CDR3 DNA reads TGTGCCTCGATTACCGGCAACGAGCAGTACTTC.